One sample yielded the 10 T cell receptor beta chains listed below, sequenced in a study of neoadjuvant anti-PD-1 for oral cavity cancer. Data came from immunoSEQ multiplex PCR; TCRdb stores just in-frame clones and leaves some out. The profile shows approximately 43,000 clones, approximately 80% of them singletons. The sample's time point: after neoadjuvant nivolumab, at surgical resection. The sequencing here drew on PBMCs, taken after nivolumab (anti-PD-1) treatment. The source of these receptors is a person aged 35 to 85 with oral cavity squamous cell carcinoma.

The CDR3 sequence is CASSPGRTPYEQYF. The CDR3 region has the DNA TGCGCCAGCAGCCCGGGGAGGACCCCCTACGAGCAGTACTTC. The gene calls are TRBV4-1 and TRBJ2-7; weak D call: TRBD2 (6 bases). The CDR3 consists of 14 residues. From germline, CDR1 is MGHRA and CDR2 YSYEKL. Trimming took off 4 bases at V and 2 bases at J, with 12 bases between the two ends.

The J gene is TRBJ2-2, the V gene TRBV6-5; weak D call: TRBD1 (6 bases). The CDR3 is 16 residues long. Germline values: CDR1 MNHEY, CDR2 SVGAGI. With 4 bases removed from V and 6 bases from J, the gap between germline ends came to 18 bases. CDR3 coding DNA: TGTGCCAGCAGTTTACTTGGACAGAGGGGCGCCGGGGAGCTGTTTTTT. Its translation: CASSLLGQRGAGELFF.

This sequence joins TRBV5-5 and TRBJ1-2; 7 nucleotides line up with TRBD1. V dropped 0 bases and J dropped 4; count of bases not matched to a gene: 6. The CDR3 totals 15 residues. Germline CDR1 reads SGHKS; CDR2 reads YYEKEE (reference sequence). CDR3 region: CASSLAGTALYGYTF. The CDR3 DNA follows: TGTGCCAGCAGCTTGGCTGGGACAGCCCTCTATGGCTACACCTTC.

The chain links TRBV5-1 to TRBJ1-1, with unresolved D. CDR3 size: 16 residues. Trimming took 3 bases from V and 0 from J, leaving 15 bases between them. Germline V gives CDR1 SGHRS, CDR2 YFSETQ. CDR3 in DNA: TGCGCCAGCAGCTCCCTACGGGCGGATATGAACACTGAAGCTTTCTTT. It translates to CASSSLRADMNTEAFF.

This clone was observed once. The rearrangement links TRBV9 to TRBJ1-5; perhaps TRBD1 as D (5 bases). Germline CDR1 SGDLS, CDR2 YYNGEE. The CDR3 contains 16 residues. V shed 2 bases and J shed 0 bases, with 12 bases lying between them. CDR3 sequence (DNA): TGTGCCAGCAGCGTGGGACCTGGGGGTAGCAATCAGCCCCAGCATTTT. Protein product: CASSVGPGGSNQPQHF.

The chain combines TRBV5-1 with TRBJ2-1; TRBD1 or TRBD2 may be the D gene (6 bases each). The CDR3 runs to 14 residues. Deletions cut 3 bases from V and 5 bases from J, with 12 bases between. Germline CDR1 is SGHRS and CDR2 is YFSETQ. The CDR3 protein is CASSSLEGDNEQFF. The CDR3 DNA reads as TGCGCCAGCAGCTCACTGGAGGGGGACAATGAGCAGTTCTTC.

The chain links TRBV5-4 to TRBJ2-1; D is possibly TRBD2 (6 bases). Germline-derived CDR1 and CDR2 are SGHNT and YYREEE (reference sequence). This CDR3 is built from 15 residues. Trimming cost V 3 bases and J 8 bases, with 18 bases left between them. CDR3 in amino acids: CASSSGGGQAHEQFF. In nucleotides, the CDR3 is TGTGCCAGCAGCTCCGGCGGAGGGCAAGCCCATGAGCAGTTCTTC.

The rearrangement joins TRBV5-1 to TRBJ2-2; TRBD2 aligns across 10 bases. The CDR3 is 15 residues long. Germline lookup yields CDR1 SGHRS and CDR2 YFSETQ. V lost 1 base to trimming and J lost 6 bases; unmatched junction nucleotides: 3. The CDR3 sequence: CASSLQTSGSGELFF. Written as DNA, the CDR3 is TGCGCCAGCAGCTTGCAGACTAGCGGGTCCGGGGAGCTGTTTTTT.

The genes are TRBV27 and TRBJ2-7; 8 bases are shared with TRBD1. Per the germline V gene, CDR1 is MNHEY and CDR2 is SMNVEV (reference sequence). CDR3 length equals 16 residues. V gave up 4 bases and J gave up 0 bases; unmatched junction bases: 8. Here the CDR3 DNA reads TGTGCCAGCAGTTCCCACCGGGACAGGTTCTCCTACGAGCAGTACTTC. Protein: CASSSHRDRFSYEQYF.

This sequence joins TRBV19 and TRBJ1-2; no firm D call. Germline V CDR1 and CDR2: LNHDA, SQIVND (reference sequence). There are 14 residues in the CDR3. V was pared by 10 bases and J by 8 bases, with 23 bases between. This chain's CDR3 is CATCFGGELCGYTF. In DNA, the CDR3 is TGTGCCACGTGCTTTGGTGGGGAGCTGTGCGGCTACACCTTC.